The clone carrying this T cell receptor beta chain has more than one count but fewer than ten. Its specificity is unknown. This record belongs to a study of T cell repertoires in cytomegalovirus infection. For the study at large: The study used recently identified HLA-C-restricted and well-studied HLA-B-restricted CMV epitopes. Public TCR beta signatures provided an indication of both CMV infection and a matching HLA type. Study results and limitations: HLA-C-restricted TCR beta clonotypes specific for CMV led the ex vivo response. The cumulative frequency of public TCR beta families identified carriers of CMV plus the relevant HLA.

The V end lost 3 bases, the J end lost 8 bases, and 10 bases lay between the germline ends. The CDR3 extends over 12 amino acids. Germline V gene lookup returns CDR1 ENHRY and CDR2 SYGVKD. One entry per CDR3 protein, called by TCRdb with MiXCR from the reads. The sample has 20,000 or so distinct CDR3 sequences, under 25% seen once; the top ten hold approximately 91%. The genes are TRBV10-3 and TRBJ1-2, with D unclear. The sequence derives from a human donor in good health (CMV status not recorded). Some clones in this sample may be carry-over from other donors' samples. The input for sequencing was CD8+ T cells from cultured PBMCs, taken from culture after CMV antigen stimulation. CDR3 nucleotide sequence: TGTGCCATCAGTGACGCAGGCTTGGGCTACACCTTC. Amino acid sequence: CAISDAGLGYTF.